The following is a TCR beta chain sequence with its context. Its antigen is unknown. Naive CD8 isolation took CD45RO-negative cells positively selected for CCR7 and excluded terminally differentiated effector memory CD45RA+ cells. The protocol was immunoSEQ multiplex PCR, while the TCRdb copy is restricted to in-frame clones and leaves out a portion. The top ten clones hold 1.5% to 2% of a sample with about 2.1 million clones, roughly 95% of them seen once. The sample is drawn from a study of shared clonotypes between healthy human individuals. Findings of the study overall: Naive CD4 clonotypes overlapped across several donors at about 5%. Non-shared clonotypes had lower generation probabilities than clonotypes shared by all four sorted-subset donors.

Germline values: CDR1 SGHRS, CDR2 YFSETQ. This CDR3 has 15 residues. V lost 4 bases and J lost 3, with 14 bases in between. This TCR derives from a man between 18 and 35 years old in good health. Some clones in this sample may be carry-over from other donors' samples. Sequenced sample: naive CD8+ T cells from PBMCs. The genes are TRBV5-1 and TRBJ2-1, with D possibly TRBD2 on 5 matching bases. The CDR3 here is CASSLLADFYNEQFF. The CDR3 bases are TGCGCCAGCAGCCTACTGGCGGACTTCTACAATGAGCAGTTCTTC.